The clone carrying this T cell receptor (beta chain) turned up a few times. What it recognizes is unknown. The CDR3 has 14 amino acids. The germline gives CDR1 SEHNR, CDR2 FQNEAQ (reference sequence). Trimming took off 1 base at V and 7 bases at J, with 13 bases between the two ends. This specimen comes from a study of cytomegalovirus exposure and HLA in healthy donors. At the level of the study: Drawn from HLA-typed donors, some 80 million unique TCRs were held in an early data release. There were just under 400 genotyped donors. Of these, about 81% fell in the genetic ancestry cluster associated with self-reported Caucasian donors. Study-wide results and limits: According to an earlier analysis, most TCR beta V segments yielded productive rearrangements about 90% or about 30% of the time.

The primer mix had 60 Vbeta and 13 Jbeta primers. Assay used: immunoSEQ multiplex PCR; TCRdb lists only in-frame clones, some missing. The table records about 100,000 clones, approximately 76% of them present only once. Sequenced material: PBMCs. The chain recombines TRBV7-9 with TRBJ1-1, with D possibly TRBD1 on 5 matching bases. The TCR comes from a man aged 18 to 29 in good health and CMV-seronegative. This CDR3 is CASSLGGAEGEAFF. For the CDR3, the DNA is TGTGCCAGCAGCTTAGGAGGGGCGGAGGGTGAAGCTTTCTTT.